This T cell receptor beta chain was retrieved from a study of post-analysis software for immune sequencing data. General study results and limits: F measure clustering grouped samples strongly by preparation batch. Versus controls, multiple sclerosis patients showed significantly lower diversity (normalized Chao1). Five TRBV segments, TRBV5-6, TRBV5-1 and TRBV20-1 among them, were found more frequent in patients than controls.

Concerning this clonotype itself: The antigen is unknown.

V was trimmed by 4 bases and J by 5 bases, leaving 17 bases between them. Germline V gives CDR1 MGHDK, CDR2 SYGVNS. The CDR3 length is 16 residues. Unique molecular identifiers were present in the TCR beta cDNA libraries. Using its own MiXCR run on the PCR reads, TCRdb lists one record per CDR3 protein. The sample records more than 500,000 distinct CDR3 sequences, around 36% being singletons. Sequenced: blood. The source is a girl under 18 with multiple sclerosis. The chain carries TRBV25-1 and TRBJ2-2; TRBD2 is a possible D gene (5 bases). The DNA for the CDR3 is TGTGCCAGCAGTGGACCCCGGGCACCGGGGACCGGGGAGCTGTTTTTT. Its translation: CASSGPRAPGTGELFF.